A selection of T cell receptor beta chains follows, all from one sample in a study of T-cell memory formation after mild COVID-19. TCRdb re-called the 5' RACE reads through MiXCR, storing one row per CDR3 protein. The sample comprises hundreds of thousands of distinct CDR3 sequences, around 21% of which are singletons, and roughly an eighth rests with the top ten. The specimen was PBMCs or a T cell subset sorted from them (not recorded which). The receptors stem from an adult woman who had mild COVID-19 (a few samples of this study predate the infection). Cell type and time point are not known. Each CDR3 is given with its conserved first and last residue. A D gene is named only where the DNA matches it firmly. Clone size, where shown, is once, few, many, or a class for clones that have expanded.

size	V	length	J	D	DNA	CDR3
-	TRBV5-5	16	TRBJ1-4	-	TGTGCCAGCAGCTTGGCGGGGGGTACGAGAGGGGAAAAACTGTTTTTT	CASSLAGGTRGEKLFF
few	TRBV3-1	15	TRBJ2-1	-	TGTGCCAGCAGCCATCGACCGTACTCCTACAATGAGCAGTTCTTC	CASSHRPYSYNEQFF
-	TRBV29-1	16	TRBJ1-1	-	TGCAGCGTTGAAGAAGGCGTCACCGGGGGAAACACTGAAGCTTTCTTT	CSVEEGVTGGNTEAFF
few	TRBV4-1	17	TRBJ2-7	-	TGCGCCAGCAGCCAAGGACTTATCGGGACCAGGGGTAACGAGCAGTACTTC	CASSQGLIGTRGNEQYF
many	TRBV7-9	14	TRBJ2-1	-	TGTGCCAGCAGTTTCGGGAGCTCCTACAATGAGCAGTTCTTC	CASSFGSSYNEQFF
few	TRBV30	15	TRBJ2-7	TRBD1	TGTGCCTGGAGTCCCGACAGGGCGAGCTCCTACGAGCAGTACTTC	CAWSPDRASSYEQYF
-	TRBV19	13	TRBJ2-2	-	TGTGCCAGTAGTATTGGGAACACCGGGGAGCTGTTTTTT	CASSIGNTGELFF
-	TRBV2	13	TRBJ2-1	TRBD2	TGTGCCAGCAGGATAGCGGGACCCAATGAGCAGTTCTTC	CASRIAGPNEQFF
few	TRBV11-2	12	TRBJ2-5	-	TGTGCCAGCAGCACCGGAAGAGGGACCCAGTACTTC	CASSTGRGTQYF
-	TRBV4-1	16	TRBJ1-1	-	TGCGCCAGCAGCCAAGAGGGTTTAGGGGTAGGTGGTGAAGCTTTCTTT	CASSQEGLGVGGEAFF
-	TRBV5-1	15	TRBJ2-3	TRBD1	TGCGCCAGCAGCGCTCCGGGACAGGGATTGGATACGCAGTATTTT	CASSAPGQGLDTQYF
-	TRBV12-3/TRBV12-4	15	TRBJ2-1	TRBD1	TGTGCCAGCAGTTCTACAGGGGATTTCGGCAATGAGCAGTTCTTC	CASSSTGDFGNEQFF
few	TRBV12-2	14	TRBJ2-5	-	TGTGCAAGTCGCTTCCTTGCGGGGACCCTAGCGGTGTACTTC	CASRFLAGTLAVYF
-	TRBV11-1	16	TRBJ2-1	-	TGTGCCAGCAGCTTAGGAAGCGGACGCTCCTACAATGAGCAGTTCTTC	CASSLGSGRSYNEQFF
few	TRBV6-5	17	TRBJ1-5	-	TGTGCCAGCAGTTCCACCGGGACACCGTATAGCAATCAGCCCCAGCATTTT	CASSSTGTPYSNQPQHF
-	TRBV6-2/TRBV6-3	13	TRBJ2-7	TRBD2	TGTGCCAGCAGTTGGGGGCCGACTAGCGGCTACTACTTC	CASSWGPTSGYYF
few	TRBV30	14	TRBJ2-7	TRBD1	TGTGCCTGGAGTTTTGGGACAGGAGTCTACGAGCAGTACTTC	CAWSFGTGVYEQYF
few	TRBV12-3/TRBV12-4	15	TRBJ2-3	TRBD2	TGTGCCAGCAGCCCTGGGCCGGGGGGGAGAGATACGCAGTATTTT	CASSPGPGGRDTQYF
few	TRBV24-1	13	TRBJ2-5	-	TGTGCCACCAGTGGTAAAGGGCAAGAGACCCAGTACTTC	CATSGKGQETQYF
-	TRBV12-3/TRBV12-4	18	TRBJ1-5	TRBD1	TGTGCCAGCAGTTCTACGATAGGGACAGGGCTTAGCAATCAGCCCCAGCATTTT	CASSSTIGTGLSNQPQHF
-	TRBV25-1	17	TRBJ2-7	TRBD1	TGTGCCAGCAGTACGGACAGGGACCAGGCGGCCTGTTGCGAGCAGTACTTC	CASSTDRDQAACCEQYF
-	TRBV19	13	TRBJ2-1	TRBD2	TGTGCCAGTCGTAGCGGGAGGATAAATGAGCAGTTCTTC	CASRSGRINEQFF
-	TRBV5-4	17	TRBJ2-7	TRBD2	TGTGCCAGCAGCCTCCAACTAGCGGGGGGACATTCCTACGAGCAGTACTTC	CASSLQLAGGHSYEQYF
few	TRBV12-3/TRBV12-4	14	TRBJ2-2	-	TGTGCCACAACCAAAGGAGCCGGCACCGGGGAGCTGTTTTTT	CATTKGAGTGELFF
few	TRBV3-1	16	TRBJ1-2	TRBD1	TGTGCCAGCAGCCTGGGACAGGGGAGGTCGGGGTATGGCTACACCTTC	CASSLGQGRSGYGYTF
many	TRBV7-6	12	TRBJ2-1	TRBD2	TGTGCCAGCAGCTCACGGGGGGGAGAGCAGTTCTTC	CASSSRGGEQFF
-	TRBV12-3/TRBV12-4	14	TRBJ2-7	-	TGTGCCAGCAGCCCACTCGGGGGTTCTTACGAGCAGTACTTC	CASSPLGGSYEQYF
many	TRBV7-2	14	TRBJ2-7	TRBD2	TGTGCCAGCAGCTTGGGACTAGCCTCCTACGAGCAGTACTTC	CASSLGLASYEQYF
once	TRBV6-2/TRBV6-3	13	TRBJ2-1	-	TGTGCCAGCAGTTTGTCCGCTAGTTCCGAGGAGTTCTTC	CASSLSASSEEFF
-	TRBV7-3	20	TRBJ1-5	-	TGTGCCAGCACACCAAGGGAGCCCCTTCCCGTCTCTCTCGACAATCAGCCCCAGCATTTT	CASTPREPLPVSLDNQPQHF
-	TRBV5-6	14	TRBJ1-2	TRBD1	TGTGCCAGCAGCCCCGGGACAGGGAACTATGGCTACACCTTC	CASSPGTGNYGYTF